A single sample gave rise to the 28 T cell receptor beta chains below, sequenced in a study of cytomegalovirus exposure and HLA in healthy donors. In the PCR, 60 Vbeta and 13 Jbeta primers were used. Generated by immunoSEQ multiplex PCR, the TCRdb table keeps only in-frame clones and is missing some. Of about 110,000 clones detected, 75% to 85% appear once; the ten largest clones hold less than 2%. The sequenced material came from PBMCs. These TCRs come from a man between 45 and 60 years old in good health and CMV-seronegative.

This chain links TRBV10-3 with TRBJ1-6, with D perhaps matching TRBD1 (6 bases). Trimming took 6 bases from V and 6 from J, leaving 6 bases between them. CDR3 length equals 12 residues. Germline V gene data show CDR1 as ENHRY and CDR2 as SYGVKD. The CDR3 loop is CAIRDSNSPLHF. DNA for the CDR3: TGTGCCATCAGGGACAGTAATTCACCCCTCCACTTT.

The CDR3 protein is CASSSVSGGSSETQYF. CDR3 in DNA: TGCGCCAGCAGTAGCGTCAGCGGGGGGAGCTCGGAGACCCAGTACTTC. The chain recombines TRBV5-1 with TRBJ2-5; the match to TRBD2 covers 9 bases. CDR3 length: 16 amino acids. J gave up 5 bases and V 5 bases, and 13 bases lay outside the gene matches. CDR1 SGHRS and CDR2 YFSETQ come from the germline V gene.

V usage is TRBV19 and J usage is TRBJ2-3, with D possibly TRBD2 on 5 matching bases. Germline loops: CDR1 LNHDA, CDR2 SQIVND (reference sequence). The V end was cut by 5 bases, the J end by 4 bases, with 10 bases between. This CDR3 is 13 amino acids long. CDR3 protein: CASSEEVSDTQYF. In DNA, the CDR3 is TGTGCCAGTAGTGAGGAGGTTTCAGATACGCAGTATTTT.

This clone was seen only once. The V call is TRBV5-6, the J call TRBJ1-2, with 8 bases that match TRBD1. The CDR3 is 15 residues long. Germline assignment: CDR1 SGHDT and CDR2 YYEEEE. V lost 0 bases and J lost 6; bases outside the gene matches: 7. CDR3 region: CASSLAYRGDNGYTF. The CDR3 region has the DNA TGTGCCAGCAGCTTGGCATACAGGGGGGACAATGGCTACACCTTC.

This rearrangement joins TRBV9 to TRBJ1-1; no firm D call. The length of the CDR3 is 12 residues. Germline V CDR1 and CDR2: SGDLS, YYNGEE. The ends were cut back, 0 bases at V and 8 bases at J, with 8 bases in the middle. This CDR3 reads CASSVAGREAFF. Written as DNA, the CDR3 is TGTGCCAGCAGCGTAGCTGGCAGGGAAGCTTTCTTT.

The V and J genes are TRBV10-1 and TRBJ2-1; D perhaps matches TRBD1 (6 bases). Trimming took 9 bases from V and 8 from J, leaving 20 bases between them. CDR3 length: 14 amino acids. Germline V CDR1 and CDR2: WNHNN, SYGVQD (reference sequence). As DNA, the CDR3 is TGCGCCAGTTCTCCCTACAGGGTTGGTTATGAGCAGTTCTTC. Translating gives CASSPYRVGYEQFF.

For this clone: It is unclear where the CDR3 begins or ends on the DNA, so no DNA is shown, and the CDR3 is as TCRdb lists it. The CDR3 here is CASSFGSGRDTEAFF. V is TRBV7-9 and J is TRBJ1-1. The CDR3 is made up of 15 amino acids, end residues included. Germline CDR1 SEHNR, CDR2 FQNEAQ (reference sequence).

This clone was counted only a few times. The chain uses TRBV9 and TRBJ1-1, with D maybe TRBD1 (5 bases). Trimming shortened V by 6 bases and J by 0 bases, and 15 bases separated the two germline ends. The CDR3 consists of 15 residues. The germline CDR1 and CDR2 sequences are SGDLS and YYNGEE. The CDR3 DNA reads TGTGCCAGCACCCGCAATACAGGATTGAACACTGAAGCTTTCTTT. This translates into CASTRNTGLNTEAFF.

The rearrangement uses TRBV19 and TRBJ1-2; possible D gene TRBD1, 5 bases. Germline V gene sequence: CDR1 LNHDA, CDR2 SQIVND (reference sequence). The CDR3 extends over 16 amino acids. Trimming left V 7 bases short and J 8 bases short, with 26 bases between. The CDR3 DNA is TGTGCCAGTACCACCCAAGGACGGGGGATTTGGAGCGGCTACACCTTC. It is translated as CASTTQGRGIWSGYTF.

The chain links TRBV6-1 to TRBJ1-2; perhaps TRBD1 as D (5 bases). V dropped 7 bases and J dropped 8 bases, with 20 bases sitting between them. Per the germline V gene, CDR1 is MNHNS and CDR2 is SASEGT. The CDR3 contains 14 residues. In DNA form, the CDR3 reads TGTGCCAGCACCATCGAGGGATCTCGGGGGGGCTACACCTTC. It codes for CASTIEGSRGGYTF.

V usage is TRBV11-3 and J usage is TRBJ2-7; TRBD1 matches at 9 bases. Looked up from germline, CDR1 is SGHNT and CDR2 is YENEEA. The J segment lost 3 bases and the V segment lost 4 bases, leaving 4 bases of the junction unmatched. The CDR3 totals 14 residues. The CDR3 region has the DNA TGTGCCAGCAGCTACCGGGGACAGGGCTACGAGCAGTACTTC. This gives the protein CASSYRGQGYEQYF.

This chain connects TRBV2 to TRBJ1-4; D is uncertain. V lost 8 bases and J lost 6, with 7 bases in between. Looked up from germline, CDR1 is SNHLY and CDR2 is FYNNEI. This CDR3 has 11 amino acids. The CDR3 loop reads CASVFYEKLFF. CDR3 DNA: TGTGCCAGCGTCTTTTATGAAAAACTGTTTTTT.

The chain is built from TRBV19 and TRBJ2-7, with D perhaps TRBD2 (6 bases). Germline lookup yields CDR1 LNHDA and CDR2 SQIVND (reference sequence). The CDR3 has 15 amino acids. Trimming took off 3 bases at V and 2 bases at J, with 14 bases between the two ends. The DNA of the CDR3 is TGTGCCAGTAGTATTGGCGGGGTTCGGGCCTACGAGCAGTACTTC. Encoded protein: CASSIGGVRAYEQYF. The variable domain in full, with the rest retrieved from reference TRBV19 and TRBJ2-7, is DGGITQSPKYLFRKEGQNVTLSCEQNLNHDAMYWYRQDPGQGLRLIYYSQIVNDFQKGDIAEGYSVSREKKESFPLTVTSAQKNPTAFYLCASSIGGVRAYEQYFGPGTRLTVT.

The chain carries TRBV5-1 and TRBJ2-3; no clear D gene. Looked up from germline, CDR1 is SGHRS and CDR2 is YFSETQ. The V end lost 4 bases, the J end lost 4 bases, and 7 bases lay between the germline ends. This CDR3 contains 12 residues. This CDR3 reads CASSPLSDTQYF. The CDR3 DNA follows: TGCGCCAGCAGCCCTCTCTCAGATACGCAGTATTTT.

This sequence joins TRBV5-8 and TRBJ2-7; no clear D gene. The CDR3 length is 12 residues. CDR1 and CDR2 (germline): SGHTS, YDEGEE. CDR3 DNA sequence: TGTGCCAGCAGCTTGGCCGACTCCTCGTTTTTTGTC. Its protein product is CASSLADSSFFV.

This clone was recorded only once. V is TRBV5-1 and J is TRBJ2-2, with D unresolved. Trimming shortened V by 3 bases and J by 0 bases, and 6 bases separated the two germline ends. The CDR3 is 14 residues long. Germline CDR1 SGHRS, CDR2 YFSETQ. The CDR3 bases are TGCGCCAGCAGCTCTCCCCCGAACACCGGGGAGCTGTTTTTT. This translates into CASSSPPNTGELFF.

The chain has TRBV7-3 and TRBJ2-1; 8 nucleotides agree with TRBD1. J gave up 2 bases and V 5 bases, and 8 bases lay outside the gene matches. Germline V gives CDR1 SGHTA, CDR2 FQGTGA. The CDR3 has 16 amino acids. CDR3 bases: TGTGCCAGCAGCCCTTCAGGGGGCGCCCCCTACAATGAGCAGTTCTTC. Its protein is CASSPSGGAPYNEQFF.

The V gene is TRBV6-1, the J gene TRBJ1-6; no clear D gene. The germline gives CDR1 MNHNS, CDR2 SASEGT. The CDR3 totals 14 residues. Trimming removed 11 bases from V and 2 bases from J, with 13 bases in between. The CDR3, as DNA: TGTGCCGGCGAGGGTGGAACCTATAATTCACCCCTCCACTTT. As protein: CAGEGGTYNSPLHF.

The chain carries TRBV5-4 and TRBJ1-6; D gene ambiguous. This CDR3 is built from 16 residues. Trimming left V 2 bases short and J 0 bases short, with 9 bases between. Per germline, CDR1 SGHNT and CDR2 YYREEE (reference sequence). CDR3 protein: CASSFSISSYNSPLHF. CDR3 DNA sequence: TGTGCCAGCAGCTTTTCCATTAGCTCCTATAATTCACCCCTCCACTTT.

CDR3 in amino acids: CASSSRQNSGNTIYF. DNA for the CDR3: TGTGCCAGTAGTTCGCGACAGAACTCTGGAAACACCATATATTTT. The J gene is TRBJ1-3, the V gene TRBV19, with D maybe TRBD1 (5 bases). The CDR3 length is 15 residues. Germline values: CDR1 LNHDA, CDR2 SQIVND (reference sequence). V lost 5 bases and J 0 bases, leaving 11 bases between the germline ends.

The chain is built from TRBV27 and TRBJ2-7; weak D call: TRBD2 (6 bases). The CDR3 has 14 residues. V shed 6 bases and J shed 4 bases, with 16 bases lying between them. Germline assignment: CDR1 MNHEY and CDR2 SMNVEV (reference sequence). CDR3 sequence: CASRRTYGGYEQYF. The CDR3 bases are TGTGCCAGCAGACGCACTTATGGAGGGTACGAGCAGTACTTC.

This chain uses TRBV4-1 with TRBJ2-4, with 8 bases aligning to TRBD2. V lost 4 bases, J lost 2 bases, and 10 bases stayed unmatched. Germline assignment: CDR1 MGHRA and CDR2 YSYEKL. The CDR3 sequence is 17 residues long. Here the CDR3 DNA reads TGCGCCAGCAGCCCCGGATTGATAGCGGGGACCAAAAACATTCAGTACTTC. This encodes CASSPGLIAGTKNIQYF.

The chain is built from TRBV11-2 and TRBJ2-1, with D possibly TRBD2 on 6 matching bases. The germline gives CDR1 SGHAT, CDR2 FQNNGV. CDR3 length: 15 amino acids. V was clipped by 1 base and J by 1 base, with 8 bases between them. The DNA for the CDR3 is TGTGCCAGCAGCTTAGCCGGGAGATCCTACAATGAGCAGTTCTTC. Its translation is CASSLAGRSYNEQFF.

The chain uses TRBV27 and TRBJ1-2, with D hard to call. V shed 4 bases and J shed 6 bases, with 18 bases lying between them. The CDR3 extends over 15 amino acids. Germline V CDR1 and CDR2: MNHEY, SMNVEV (reference sequence). The CDR3 region has the DNA TGTGCCAGCAGTTCGTTTTCGTCCAGGCCTCATGGCTACACCTTC. As protein: CASSSFSSRPHGYTF.

The chain recombines TRBV7-2 with TRBJ1-3; D perhaps matches TRBD1 (5 bases). Trimming took off 5 bases at V and 4 bases at J, with 12 bases between the two ends. Germline values: CDR1 SGHTA, CDR2 FQGNSA. The CDR3 sequence is 14 residues long. The CDR3 coding sequence is TGTGCCAGCAGCCCCCAGGGCGGCGGAAACACCATATATTTT. Protein sequence: CASSPQGGGNTIYF. Combining the CDR3 with reference TRBV7-2 and TRBJ1-3 gives the whole variable domain GAGVSQSPSNKVTEKGKDVELRCDPISGHTALYWYRQSLGQGLEFLIYFQGNSAPDKSGLPSDRFSAERTGGSVSTLTIQRTQQEDSAVYLCASSPQGGGNTIYFGEGSWLTVV.

The chain recombines TRBV4-1 with TRBJ1-1; TRBD1 might be the D (5 bases). The V end lost 1 base, the J end lost 6 bases, and 15 bases lay between the germline ends. Germline CDR1 reads MGHRA; CDR2 reads YSYEKL. The CDR3 runs 15 residues. CDR3 in amino acids: CASSQVITGTSEAFF. CDR3 DNA sequence: TGCGCCAGCAGCCAAGTGATAACAGGTACATCTGAAGCTTTCTTT.

V is TRBV10-3 and J is TRBJ2-2, with 11 bases lining up with TRBD2. V lost 6 bases to trimming and J lost 4 bases; unmatched junction nucleotides: 10. The CDR3 has 17 amino acids. Germline V CDR1 and CDR2: ENHRY, SYGVKD. In nucleotides, the CDR3 is TGTGCCATCAGCGTTGGACTAGCGGGCTCTAGCACCGGGGAGCTGTTTTTT. It encodes CAISVGLAGSSTGELFF.

J is TRBJ1-2 and V is TRBV6-1, with 7 bases aligning to TRBD1. Germline trimming cut 5 bases from V and 2 bases from J; bases unmatched to any gene: 2. The germline gives CDR1 MNHNS, CDR2 SASEGT. The CDR3 is 13 amino acids. CDR3 loop: CASSQDRNYGYTF. CDR3 in DNA: TGTGCCAGCAGTCAGGACAGGAACTATGGCTACACCTTC.